This T cell receptor (beta chain) appears in the sequencing data of a study of cytomegalovirus exposure and HLA in healthy donors. This clone was detected once. In the PCR, 60 Vbeta and 13 Jbeta primers were used. Data came from immunoSEQ multiplex PCR; TCRdb stores just in-frame clones and leaves some out. The data show roughly 98,000 clones, with 65% to 75% seen just once and roughly 3% held by the top ten. V was clipped by 2 bases and J by 11 bases, with 12 bases between them. CDR1 and CDR2 from the germline V gene are SQVTM and ANQGSEA. The CDR3 contains 11 residues. The TCR was taken from a female donor in good health and CMV-seropositive. The V gene is TRBV29-1, the J gene TRBJ1-1; D perhaps matches TRBD1 (6 bases). The sequenced sample consisted of PBMCs. The CDR3 loop reads CSVESGADAFF. DNA for the CDR3: TGCAGCGTTGAATCAGGGGCCGACGCTTTCTTT.